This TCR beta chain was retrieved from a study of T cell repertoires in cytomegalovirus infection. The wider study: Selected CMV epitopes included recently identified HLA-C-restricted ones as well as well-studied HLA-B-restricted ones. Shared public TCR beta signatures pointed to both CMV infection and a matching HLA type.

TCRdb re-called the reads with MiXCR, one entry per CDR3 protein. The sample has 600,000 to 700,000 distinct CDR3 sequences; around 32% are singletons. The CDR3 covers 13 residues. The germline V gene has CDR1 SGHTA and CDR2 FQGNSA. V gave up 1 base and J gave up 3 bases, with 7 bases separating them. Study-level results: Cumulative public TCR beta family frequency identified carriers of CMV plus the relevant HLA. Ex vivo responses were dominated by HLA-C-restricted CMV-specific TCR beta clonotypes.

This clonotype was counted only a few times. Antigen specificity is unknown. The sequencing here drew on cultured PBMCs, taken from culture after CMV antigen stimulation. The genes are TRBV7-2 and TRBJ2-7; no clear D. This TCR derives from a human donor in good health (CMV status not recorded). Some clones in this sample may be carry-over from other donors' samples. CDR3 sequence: CASSLVTVYEQYF. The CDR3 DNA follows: TGTGCCAGCAGCTTAGTTACAGTCTACGAGCAGTACTTC. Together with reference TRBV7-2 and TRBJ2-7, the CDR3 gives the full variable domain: GAGVSQSPSNKVTEKGKDVELRCDPISGHTALYWYRQSLGQGLEFLIYFQGNSAPDKSGLPSDRFSAERTGGSVSTLTIQRTQQEDSAVYLCASSLVTVYEQYFGPGTRLTVT.